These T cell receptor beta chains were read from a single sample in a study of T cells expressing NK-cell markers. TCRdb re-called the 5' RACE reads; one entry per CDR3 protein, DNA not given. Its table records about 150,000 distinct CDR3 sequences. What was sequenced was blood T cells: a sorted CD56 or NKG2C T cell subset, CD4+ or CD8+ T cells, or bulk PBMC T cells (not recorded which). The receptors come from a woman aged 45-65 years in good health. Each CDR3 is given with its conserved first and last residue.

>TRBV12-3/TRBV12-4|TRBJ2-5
CASSFLETQYF
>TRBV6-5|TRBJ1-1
CASNLLTPVRAKTEAFF
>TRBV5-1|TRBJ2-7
CASKIGQGASYEQYF
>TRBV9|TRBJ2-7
CASSVAAAAVYEQYF
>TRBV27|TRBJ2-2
CATTSTDTGELFF
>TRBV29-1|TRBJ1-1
CSGLGGSITEAFF
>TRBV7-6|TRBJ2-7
CASSSIAGDEQYF
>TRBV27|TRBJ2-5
CASSHSAGGDETQYF
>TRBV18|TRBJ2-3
CASSLPADRETDTQYF
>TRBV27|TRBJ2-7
CASSTSEGDEQYF
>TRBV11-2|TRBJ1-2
CATLRVSGGDYGYTF
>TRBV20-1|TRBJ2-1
CSARDLAEGFNYNEQFF
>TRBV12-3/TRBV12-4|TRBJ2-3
CASAPERERTDTQYF
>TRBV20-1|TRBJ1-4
CSARGTPEREKLFF
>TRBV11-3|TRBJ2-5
CASSIKPEGETQYF
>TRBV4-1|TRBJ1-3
CASSQRTGAGNTIYF